The 6 T cell receptor beta chains given below trace back to one sample, sequenced in a study of cytomegalovirus exposure and HLA in healthy donors. Primers included in the PCR were 60 Vbeta and 13 Jbeta primers. Profiled with immunoSEQ multiplex PCR; TCRdb holds only in-frame clones, not every one. The table shows 160,000 or so clones, with 65% to 80% occurring only once. The sequenced sample was PBMCs. The receptors shown here come from a man aged 40-50 years in good health and CMV-seronegative.

For this clone: The CDR3 end shows no conserved phenylalanine or tryptophan, and so a read error is likely. The chain is built from TRBV6-6 and TRBJ2-7; 8 bases are shared with TRBD1. Unmatched junction bases numbered 14, after V lost 7 bases and J lost 6 bases. The CDR3 spans 15 residues. Germline CDR1 and CDR2: MNHNY and SVGAGI (reference sequence). CDR3 nucleotide sequence: TGTGCCAGCACCGAATCTAGGACAGGGAACGCCGAGCAGTACCTC. This gives the protein CASTESRTGNAEQYL.

V and J are TRBV6-1 and TRBJ2-1; 7 bases align to TRBD2. This CDR3 region has 14 residues. With 11 bases clipped from V and 1 base from J, the junction kept 8 bases outside the gene matches. Germline-derived CDR1 and CDR2 are MNHNS and SASEGT. CDR3 protein: CAGSGGVSYNEQFF. In nucleotides, the CDR3 is TGTGCCGGGTCTGGGGGGGTATCCTACAATGAGCAGTTCTTC.

This rearrangement joins TRBV2 to TRBJ2-3; D might be TRBD1 (6 bases). The CDR3 has 14 amino acids. Germline values: CDR1 SNHLY, CDR2 FYNNEI. Trimming took 7 bases from V and 1 from J, leaving 12 bases between them. CDR3: CASNRVRGTDTQYF. The DNA for the CDR3 is TGTGCCAGCAACAGGGTCAGGGGCACAGATACGCAGTATTTT.

This clone was counted a single time. V usage is TRBV28 and J usage is TRBJ1-1; unclear D gene. The germline V gene has CDR1 MDHEN and CDR2 SYDVKM. The CDR3 sequence is 14 residues long. The CDR3 DNA reads TGTGCGCGCGACTTGCGGCCGTTGGACACTGAAGCTTTCTTT. It encodes CARDLRPLDTEAFF.

The chain employs TRBV11-2 and TRBJ2-1, with TRBD1 as a possible D gene (5 bases). Trimming shortened V by 5 bases and J by 9 bases, and 11 bases separated the two germline ends. The germline gives CDR1 SGHAT, CDR2 FQNNGV. The CDR3 runs 12 residues. CDR3 amino acids: CASSGADGEQFF. The CDR3 region has the DNA TGTGCCAGCAGCGGGGCGGATGGTGAGCAGTTCTTC.

V and J are TRBV4-3 and TRBJ2-3; D remains ambiguous. The V end lost 1 base, the J end lost 4 bases, and 6 bases lay between the germline ends. From germline, CDR1 is LGHNA and CDR2 YSLEER. There are 13 residues in the CDR3. The CDR3 loop reads CASSQVAPDTQYF. CDR3 DNA: TGCGCCAGCAGCCAAGTAGCTCCAGATACGCAGTATTTT.